The sequence of this T cell receptor beta chain was determined in a study of CD8+ T cells in alopecia areata. General study results and limits: Normal skin contains resident alphabeta T cells, and these are also sequenced in scalp samples. Normal scalp had lower clonality than lesional scalp, with alopecia totalis/universalis lesions showing this most strongly.

J was trimmed by 4 bases and V by 4 bases; bases with no gene match: 13. The CDR3 covers 16 residues. Germline V gives CDR1 SQVTM, CDR2 ANQGSEA. From alopecia areata patients, lesional scalp punch biopsies and peripheral blood were collected. Sorting separated CD4+ and CD8+ T cells out of PBMCs. Sequencing templates came from extracted RNA that was reverse transcribed into cDNA. The repertoire was sequenced with immunoSEQ multiplex PCR; TCRdb's copy has only in-frame clones and lacks some. The table includes 50,000 to 80,000 clones, roughly 40% detected once. The table lists this clone with a few counts. No antigen is known for it.

The specimen was NKG2D-low CD8+ T cells sorted from blood. The sequence was collected from a human donor with alopecia areata. The chain recombines TRBV29-1 with TRBJ2-7, with 10 positions matching TRBD1. The CDR3 nucleotides read TGCAGCGTTGCTTACGACGGGACAGGGGCTCTTTACGAGCAGTACTTC. Translating gives CSVAYDGTGALYEQYF.